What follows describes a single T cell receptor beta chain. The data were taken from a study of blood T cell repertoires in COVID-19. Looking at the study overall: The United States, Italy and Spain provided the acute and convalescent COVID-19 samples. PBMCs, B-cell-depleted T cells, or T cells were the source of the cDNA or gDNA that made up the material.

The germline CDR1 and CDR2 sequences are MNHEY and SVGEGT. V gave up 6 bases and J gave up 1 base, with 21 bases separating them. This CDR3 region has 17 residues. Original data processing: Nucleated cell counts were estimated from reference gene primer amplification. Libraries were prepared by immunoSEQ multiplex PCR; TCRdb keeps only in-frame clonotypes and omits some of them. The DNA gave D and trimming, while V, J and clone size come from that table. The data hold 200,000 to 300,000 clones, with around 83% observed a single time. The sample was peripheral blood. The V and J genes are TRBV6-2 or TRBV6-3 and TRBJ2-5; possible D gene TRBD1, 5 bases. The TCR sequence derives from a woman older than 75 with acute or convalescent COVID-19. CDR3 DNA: TGTGCCAGCAGCCCTCAGAACCAGGGTGGAGTCCAAGAGACCCAGTACTTC. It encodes CASSPQNQGGVQETQYF.